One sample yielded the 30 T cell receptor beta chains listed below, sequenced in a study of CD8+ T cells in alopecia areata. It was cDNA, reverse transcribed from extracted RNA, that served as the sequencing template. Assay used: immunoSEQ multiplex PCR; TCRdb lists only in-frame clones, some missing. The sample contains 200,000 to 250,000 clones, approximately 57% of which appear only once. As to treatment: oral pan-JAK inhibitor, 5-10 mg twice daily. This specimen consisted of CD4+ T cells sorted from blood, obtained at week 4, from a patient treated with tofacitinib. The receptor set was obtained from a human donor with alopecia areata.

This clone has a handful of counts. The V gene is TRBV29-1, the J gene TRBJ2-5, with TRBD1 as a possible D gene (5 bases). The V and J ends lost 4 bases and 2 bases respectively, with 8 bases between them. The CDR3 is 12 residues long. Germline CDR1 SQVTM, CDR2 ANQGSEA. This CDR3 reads CSVAQGQETQYF. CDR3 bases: TGCAGCGTTGCGCAGGGACAAGAGACCCAGTACTTC.

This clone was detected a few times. CDR3: CASSSRYNSPLHF. The CDR3 DNA reads as TGTGCCAGCAGTTCAAGGTATAATTCACCCCTCCACTTT. The chain recombines TRBV27 with TRBJ1-6; no clear D gene. The ends were cut back, 4 bases at V and 4 bases at J, with 5 bases in the middle. Germline V gene lookup returns CDR1 MNHEY and CDR2 SMNVEV (reference sequence). The CDR3 runs 13 residues.

In DNA, the CDR3 is TGTGCCAGCAGCTTCCCGGCGGGACAGGGAACAATTCAGTACTTC. Translated: CASSFPAGQGTIQYF. The chain employs TRBV28 and TRBJ2-4, with 9 bases lining up with TRBD1. With 6 bases clipped from V and 10 bases from J, the junction kept 13 bases outside the gene matches. This CDR3 contains 15 residues. Germline-derived CDR1 and CDR2 are MDHEN and SYDVKM.

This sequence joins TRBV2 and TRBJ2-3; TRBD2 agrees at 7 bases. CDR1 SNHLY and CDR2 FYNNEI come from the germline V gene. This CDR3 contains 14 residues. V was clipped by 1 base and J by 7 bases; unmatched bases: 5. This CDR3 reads CASSEVTSEYTQYF. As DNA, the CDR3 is TGTGCCAGCAGTGAAGTAACTAGCGAATATACGCAGTATTTT.

The CDR3 DNA is TGTGCCAGCAGTGGTGGGAAGGGCAGGCCACGGCCGAATTCACCCCTCCACTTT. Translated, it gives CASSGGKGRPRPNSPLHF. The rearrangement uses TRBV2 and TRBJ1-6; D remains ambiguous. The CDR3 runs to 18 residues. Trimming pared 4 bases from V and 7 bases from J, leaving 23 bases between. Germline V CDR1 and CDR2: SNHLY, FYNNEI.

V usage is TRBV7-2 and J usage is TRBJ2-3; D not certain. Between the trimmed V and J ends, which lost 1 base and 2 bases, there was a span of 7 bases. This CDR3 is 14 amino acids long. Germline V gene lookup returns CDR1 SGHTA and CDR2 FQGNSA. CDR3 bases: TGTGCCAGCAGCTTAGGGGCTACCACAGATACGCAGTATTTT. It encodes CASSLGATTDTQYF.

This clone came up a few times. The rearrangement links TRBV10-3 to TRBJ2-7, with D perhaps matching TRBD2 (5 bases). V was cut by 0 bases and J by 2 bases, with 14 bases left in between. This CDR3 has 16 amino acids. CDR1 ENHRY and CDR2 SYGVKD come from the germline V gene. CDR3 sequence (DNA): TGTGCCATCAGTGAGTCGAACTTCGGGGTCCCCTACGAGCAGTACTTC. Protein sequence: CAISESNFGVPYEQYF.

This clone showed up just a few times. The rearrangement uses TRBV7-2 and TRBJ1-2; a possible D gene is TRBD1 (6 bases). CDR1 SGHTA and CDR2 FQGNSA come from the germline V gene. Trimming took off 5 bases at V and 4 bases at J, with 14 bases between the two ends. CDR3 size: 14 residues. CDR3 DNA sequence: TGTGCCAGCAGCCCGGACAGCTTCGGCTATGGCTACACCTTC. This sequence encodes CASSPDSFGYGYTF. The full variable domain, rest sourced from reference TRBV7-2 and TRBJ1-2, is GAGVSQSPSNKVTEKGKDVELRCDPISGHTALYWYRQSLGQGLEFLIYFQGNSAPDKSGLPSDRFSAERTGGSVSTLTIQRTQQEDSAVYLCASSPDSFGYGYTFGSGTRLTVV.

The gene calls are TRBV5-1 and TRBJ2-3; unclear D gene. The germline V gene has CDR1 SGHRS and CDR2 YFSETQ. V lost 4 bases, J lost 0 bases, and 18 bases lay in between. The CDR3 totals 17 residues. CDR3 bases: TGCGCCAGCAGCCCCCTAAGACTGAGTGCTAGCACAGATACGCAGTATTTT. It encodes CASSPLRLSASTDTQYF. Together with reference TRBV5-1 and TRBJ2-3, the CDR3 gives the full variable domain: KAGVTQTPRYLIKTRGQQVTLSCSPISGHRSVSWYQQTPGQGLQFLFEYFSETQRNKGNFPGRFSGRQFSNSRSEMNVSTLELGDSALYLCASSPLRLSASTDTQYFGPGTRLTVL.

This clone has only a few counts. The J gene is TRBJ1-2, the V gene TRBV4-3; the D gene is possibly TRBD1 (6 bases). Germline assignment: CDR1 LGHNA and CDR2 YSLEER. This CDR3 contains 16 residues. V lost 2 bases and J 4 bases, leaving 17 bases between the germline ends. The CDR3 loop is CASSQRTGITAYGYTF. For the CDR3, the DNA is TGCGCCAGCAGCCAACGAACAGGGATCACAGCCTATGGCTACACCTTC.

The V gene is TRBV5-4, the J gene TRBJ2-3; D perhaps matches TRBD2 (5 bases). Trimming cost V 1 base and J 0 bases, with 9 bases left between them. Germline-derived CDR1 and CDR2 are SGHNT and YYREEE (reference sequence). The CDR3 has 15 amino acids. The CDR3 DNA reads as TGTGCCAGCAGCTTGCCTAGCCGTAGCACAGATACGCAGTATTTT. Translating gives CASSLPSRSTDTQYF.

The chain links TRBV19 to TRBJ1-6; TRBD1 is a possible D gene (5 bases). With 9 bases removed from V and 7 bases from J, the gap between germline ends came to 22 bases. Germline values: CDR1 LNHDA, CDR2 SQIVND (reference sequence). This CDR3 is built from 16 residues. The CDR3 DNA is TGTGCCAGCAAAACGGCAGAGCAGGGAGGGAATTCACCCCTCCACTTT. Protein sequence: CASKTAEQGGNSPLHF.

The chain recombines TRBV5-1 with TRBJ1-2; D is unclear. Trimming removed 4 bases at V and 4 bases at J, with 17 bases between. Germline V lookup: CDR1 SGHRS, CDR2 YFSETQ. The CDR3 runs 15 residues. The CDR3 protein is CASSPSGGLIYGYTF. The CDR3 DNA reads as TGCGCCAGCAGCCCCTCGGGAGGGTTGATCTATGGCTACACCTTC.

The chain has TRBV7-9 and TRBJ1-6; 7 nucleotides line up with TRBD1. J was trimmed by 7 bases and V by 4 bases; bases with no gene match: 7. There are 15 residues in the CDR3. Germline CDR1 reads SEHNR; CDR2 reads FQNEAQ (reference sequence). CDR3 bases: TGTGCCAGCAGCTCTACCCGGGACAGCAATTCACCCCTCCACTTT. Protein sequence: CASSSTRDSNSPLHF.

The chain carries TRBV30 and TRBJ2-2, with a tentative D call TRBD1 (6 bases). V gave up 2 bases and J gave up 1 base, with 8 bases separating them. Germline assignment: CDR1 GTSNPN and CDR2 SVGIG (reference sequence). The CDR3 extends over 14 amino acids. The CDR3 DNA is TGTGCCTGGAGTCGACAGGTGAACACCGGGGAGCTGTTTTTT. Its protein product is CAWSRQVNTGELFF.

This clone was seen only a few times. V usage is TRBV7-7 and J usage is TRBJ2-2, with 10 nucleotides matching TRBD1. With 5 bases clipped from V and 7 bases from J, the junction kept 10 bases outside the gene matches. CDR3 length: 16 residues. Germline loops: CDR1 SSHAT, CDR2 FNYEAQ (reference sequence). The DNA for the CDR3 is TGTGCCAGCAGCGTTTCCGGGACAGGGGTCGGCGGGGAGCTGTTTTTT. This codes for CASSVSGTGVGGELFF. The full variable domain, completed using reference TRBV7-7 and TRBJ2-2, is GAGVSQSPRYKVTKRGQDVTLRCDPISSHATLYWYQQALGQGPEFLTYFNYEAQPDKSGLPSDRFSAERPEGSISTLTIQRTEQRDSAMYRCASSVSGTGVGGELFFGEGSRLTVL.

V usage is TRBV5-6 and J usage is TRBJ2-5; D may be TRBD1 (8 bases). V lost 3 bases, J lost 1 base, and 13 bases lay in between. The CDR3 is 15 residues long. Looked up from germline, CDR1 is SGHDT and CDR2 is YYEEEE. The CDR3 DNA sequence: TGTGCCAGCAGCTGGGGGGGACAGGTCCAAGAGACCCAGTACTTC. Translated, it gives CASSWGGQVQETQYF.

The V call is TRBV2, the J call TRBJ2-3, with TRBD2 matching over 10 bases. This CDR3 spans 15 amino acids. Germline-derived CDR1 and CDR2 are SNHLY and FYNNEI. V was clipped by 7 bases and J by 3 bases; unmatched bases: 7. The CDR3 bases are TGTGCCAGCAAGGTAGCGGGGGGTATTACAGATACGCAGTATTTT. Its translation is CASKVAGGITDTQYF.

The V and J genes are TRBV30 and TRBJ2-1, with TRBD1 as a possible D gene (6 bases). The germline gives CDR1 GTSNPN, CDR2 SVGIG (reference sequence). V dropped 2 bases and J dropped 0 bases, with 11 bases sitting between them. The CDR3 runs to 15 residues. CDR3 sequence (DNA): TGTGCCTGGAGTCGGGCAGGGGACTCCTACAATGAGCAGTTCTTC. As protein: CAWSRAGDSYNEQFF.

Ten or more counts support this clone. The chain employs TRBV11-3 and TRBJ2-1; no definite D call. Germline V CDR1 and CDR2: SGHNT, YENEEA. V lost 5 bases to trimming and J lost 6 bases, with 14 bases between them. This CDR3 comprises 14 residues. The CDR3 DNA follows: TGTGCCAGCAGCCCAAGTAATGGGGTCAATGAGCAGTTCTTC. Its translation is CASSPSNGVNEQFF.

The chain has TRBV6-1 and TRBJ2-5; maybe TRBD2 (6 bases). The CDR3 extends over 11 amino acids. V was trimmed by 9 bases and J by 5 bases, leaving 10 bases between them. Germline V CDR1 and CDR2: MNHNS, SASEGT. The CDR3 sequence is CASRLGETQYF. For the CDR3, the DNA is TGTGCCAGTAGACTAGGGGAGACCCAGTACTTC.

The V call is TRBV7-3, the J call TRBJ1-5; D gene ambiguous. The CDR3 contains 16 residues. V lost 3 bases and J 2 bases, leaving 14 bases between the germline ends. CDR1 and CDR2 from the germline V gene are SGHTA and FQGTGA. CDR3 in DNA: TGTGCCAGCAGCTTGGTGCCCGCGCAAGGCAATCAGCCCCAGCATTTT. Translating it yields CASSLVPAQGNQPQHF. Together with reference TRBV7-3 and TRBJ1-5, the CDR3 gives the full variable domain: GAGVSQTPSNKVTEKGKYVELRCDPISGHTALYWYRQSLGQGPEFLIYFQGTGAADDSGLPNDRFFAVRPEGSVSTLKIQRTERGDSAVYLCASSLVPAQGNQPQHFGDGTRLSIL.

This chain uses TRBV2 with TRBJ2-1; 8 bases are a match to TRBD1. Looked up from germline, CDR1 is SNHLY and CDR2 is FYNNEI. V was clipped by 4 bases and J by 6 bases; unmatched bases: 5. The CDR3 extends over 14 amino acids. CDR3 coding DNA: TGTGCCAGCAGTGTAGTGACAGGGGTCAATGAGCAGTTCTTC. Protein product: CASSVVTGVNEQFF.

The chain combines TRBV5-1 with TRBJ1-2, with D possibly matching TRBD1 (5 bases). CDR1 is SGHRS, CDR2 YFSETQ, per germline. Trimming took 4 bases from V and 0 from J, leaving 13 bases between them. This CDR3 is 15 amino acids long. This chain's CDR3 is CASSGGRQTNYGYTF. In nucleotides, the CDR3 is TGCGCCAGCAGCGGCGGCCGACAGACTAACTATGGCTACACCTTC.

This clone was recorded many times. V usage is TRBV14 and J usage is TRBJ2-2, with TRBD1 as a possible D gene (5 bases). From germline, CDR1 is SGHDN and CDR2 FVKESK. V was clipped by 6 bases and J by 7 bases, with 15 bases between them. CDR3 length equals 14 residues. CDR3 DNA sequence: TGTGCCAGCAGGGAAACAGGTCTTGACGGGGAGCTGTTTTTT. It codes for CASRETGLDGELFF.

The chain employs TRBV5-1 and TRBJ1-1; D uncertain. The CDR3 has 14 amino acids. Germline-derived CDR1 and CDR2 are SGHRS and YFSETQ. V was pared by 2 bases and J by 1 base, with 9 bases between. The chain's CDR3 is CASSFDTRNTEAFF. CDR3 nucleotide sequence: TGCGCCAGCAGCTTCGACACCCGGAACACTGAAGCTTTCTTT.

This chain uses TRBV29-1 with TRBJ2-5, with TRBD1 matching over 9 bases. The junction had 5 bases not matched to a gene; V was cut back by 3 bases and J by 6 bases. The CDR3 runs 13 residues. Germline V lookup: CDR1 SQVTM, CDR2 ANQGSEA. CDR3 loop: CSVENRGLQTQYF. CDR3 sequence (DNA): TGCAGCGTTGAGAACAGGGGGCTTCAGACCCAGTACTTC.

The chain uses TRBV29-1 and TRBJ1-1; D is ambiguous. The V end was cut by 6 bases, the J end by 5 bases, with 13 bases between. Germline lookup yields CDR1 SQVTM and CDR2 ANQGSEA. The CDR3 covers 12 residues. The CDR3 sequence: CSVQKGWTEAFF. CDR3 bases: TGCAGCGTCCAAAAAGGATGGACTGAAGCTTTCTTT.

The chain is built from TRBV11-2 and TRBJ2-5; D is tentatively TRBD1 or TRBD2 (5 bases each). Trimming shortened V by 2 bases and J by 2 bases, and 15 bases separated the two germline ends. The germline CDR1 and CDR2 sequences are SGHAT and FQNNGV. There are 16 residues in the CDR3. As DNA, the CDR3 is TGTGCCAGCAGCTTAATCGGGGCAGCCCCGCAAGAGACCCAGTACTTC. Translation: CASSLIGAAPQETQYF.

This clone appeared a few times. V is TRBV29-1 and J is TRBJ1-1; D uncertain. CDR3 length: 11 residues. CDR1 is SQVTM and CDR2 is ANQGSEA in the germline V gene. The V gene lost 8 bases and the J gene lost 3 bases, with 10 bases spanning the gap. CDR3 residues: CSLRLDTEAFF. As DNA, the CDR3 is TGCAGCCTTCGGCTGGACACTGAAGCTTTCTTT. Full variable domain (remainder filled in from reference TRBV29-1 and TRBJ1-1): SAVISQKPSRDICQRGTSLTIQCQVDSQVTMMFWYRQQPGQSLTLIATANQGSEATYESGFVIDKFPISRPNLTFSTLTVSNMSPEDSSIYLCSLRLDTEAFFGQGTRLTVV.